This record covers a single TCR beta chain. What it recognizes is unknown. Per the germline V gene, CDR1 is SGHTA and CDR2 is FQGTGA. V lost 2 bases, J lost 4 bases, and 17 bases lay in between. This CDR3 spans 17 amino acids. This entry belongs to a study of shared clonotypes between healthy human individuals. Study-level findings and limits: Among donors, sharing of clonotypes was expected to be affected by sequencing depth. It was the non-shared clonotypes that had lower generation probabilities than clonotypes shared by all four donors.

Assay: immunoSEQ multiplex PCR; the TCRdb copy retains only in-frame clones and omits some. The sample has millions of clones; 90% to 95% are singletons. This chain joins TRBV7-3 and TRBJ2-2; possible D gene TRBD1, 6 bases. The sample consisted of naive CD4+ T cells from PBMCs. Subset indicated: CD45RA+ positively selected. The sequence derives from a man aged 18 to 35 in good health. Some clones in this sample may be carry-over from other donors' samples. In DNA, the CDR3 is TGTGCCAGCAGCTTACAAATTGGGGGCCTCAGCACCGGGGAGCTGTTTTTT. It codes for CASSLQIGGLSTGELFF.